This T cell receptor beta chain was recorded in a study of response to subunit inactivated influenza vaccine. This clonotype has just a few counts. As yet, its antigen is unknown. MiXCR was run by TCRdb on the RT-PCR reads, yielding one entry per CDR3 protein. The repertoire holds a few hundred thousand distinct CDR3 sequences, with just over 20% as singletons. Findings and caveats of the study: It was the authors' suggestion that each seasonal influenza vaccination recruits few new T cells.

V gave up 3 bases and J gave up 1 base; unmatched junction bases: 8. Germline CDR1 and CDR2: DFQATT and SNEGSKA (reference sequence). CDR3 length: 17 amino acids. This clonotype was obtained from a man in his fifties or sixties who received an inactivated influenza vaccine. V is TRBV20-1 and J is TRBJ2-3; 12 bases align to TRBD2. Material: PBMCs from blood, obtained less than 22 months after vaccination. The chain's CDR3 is CSASSQLAGGGTDTQYF. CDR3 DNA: TGCAGTGCTAGCTCACAACTAGCGGGAGGCGGCACAGATACGCAGTATTTT.